This is a list of T cell receptor beta chains from one sample in a study of blood T cell repertoires in COVID-19. TCRdb's copy holds only in-frame clones and misses some; the assay was immunoSEQ multiplex PCR. The sample lists 210,000 or so clones, around 80% occurring once. Sample: peripheral blood. The receptor set was obtained from a woman older than 75 with acute or convalescent COVID-19. Each CDR3 is given with its conserved first and last residue. Fields, in order: J gene, clone size, V gene, D gene, CDR3 DNA, CDR3 protein. D genes are given only for firm matches. The size field is filled for only some rows; it gives once, few, many or a size class.

TRBJ1-6 - TRBV6-1 TRBD1 TGTGCCAGCAGTGAGACAGGGGGCCTCTCACCCCTCCACTTT CASSETGGLSPLHF
TRBJ1-5 few TRBV30 TRBD1 TGTGCCTGGAGTGAAGGAAGGGGGCAACAGCCCCAGCATTTT CAWSEGRGQQPQHF
TRBJ2-3 - TRBV30 - TGTGCCTGGAGTGTACGCGGGGCCTTAAGGAATACGCAGTATTTT CAWSVRGALRNTQYF
TRBJ2-3 - TRBV18 TRBD1 TGTGCCAGCTCACCCACGCTGGGACAGGGTAAAGATACGCAGTATTTT CASSPTLGQGKDTQYF
TRBJ2-7 - TRBV5-1 - TGCGCCAGCAGCTTGTACTACGAGCAGTACTTC CASSLYYEQYF
TRBJ1-1 - TRBV4-2 TRBD1 TGTGCCAGCACGACGGGACAGGGGTCGGGTGTGAACACTGAAGCTTTCTTT CASTTGQGSGVNTEAFF
TRBJ2-2 - TRBV7-3 TRBD2 TGTGCCAGCAGCTCCCCCGGACTAGCGGGCCCATCGAACACCGGGGAGCTGTTTTTT CASSSPGLAGPSNTGELFF
TRBJ2-3 - TRBV10-3 - TGTGCCATCAGGCCTGATGCGGCCGGGACAGATACGCAGTATTTT CAIRPDAAGTDTQYF
TRBJ2-7 - TRBV14 - TGTGCCAGCAGCCAAGTTTGGCGGTCTGACGAGCAGTACTTC CASSQVWRSDEQYF
TRBJ1-1 - TRBV29-1 - TGCAGCGTTGAACCGGGAAACACTGAAGCTTTCTTT CSVEPGNTEAFF
TRBJ1-5 - TRBV12-3/TRBV12-4 TRBD1 TGTGCCAGCGGGGGACAGCGGGATCAGCCCCAGCATTTT CASGGQRDQPQHF
TRBJ1-5 - TRBV6-5 - TGTGCCACCCAGGGACTTAGCAATCAGCCCCAGCATTTT CATQGLSNQPQHF
TRBJ1-2 - TRBV5-4 - TGTGCCAGCAGCTTGGCTCTGGGCGACTATGGCTACACCTTC CASSLALGDYGYTF
TRBJ2-2 once TRBV5-1 TRBD2 TGCGCCAGCAGTGCTCTTGGACTAGCGGGAGCTAACACCGGGGAGCTGTTTTTT CASSALGLAGANTGELFF
TRBJ1-1 - TRBV19 - TGTGCGATTGGAGGGAGGGGGAGGACTGAAGCTTTCTTT CAIGGRGRTEAFF
TRBJ2-7 - TRBV6-6 - TGTGCCAGCAGCGGACTATCCTACGAGCAGTACTTC CASSGLSYEQYF